The 24 T cell receptor beta chains below come from one sample, sequenced in a study of OX40 agonist ivuxolimab in advanced cancers. Library preparation employed the immunoSEQ multiplex PCR assay. TCRdb limited this immuneACCESS table to in-frame rearrangements with V and J called. A share of clones is missing; checked studies link under half to unresolved V genes, and the rest is unexplained. This sample lists roughly 63,000 clones; 80% to 90% were detected once. The top ten constitute 11% of the sample. The source was CD4+ or CD8+ T cells sorted from blood, collected in a trial of the OX40 agonist ivuxolimab. The receptors were sampled from an adult with an advanced solid tumor such as melanoma, head and neck, liver or kidney cancer.

The V gene is TRBV7-3, the J gene TRBJ2-3, with D maybe TRBD2 (7 bases). The V end was cut by 4 bases, the J end by 0 bases, with 14 bases between. This CDR3 has 16 amino acids. Per germline, CDR1 SGHTA and CDR2 FQGTGA. This chain's CDR3 is CASSSIGGASTDTQYF. CDR3 nucleotide sequence: TGTGCCAGCAGCTCCATTGGGGGGGCTAGCACAGATACGCAGTATTTT.

This clone has a handful of counts. The chain has TRBV19 and TRBJ1-5; weak D call: TRBD1 (5 bases). V lost 3 bases to trimming and J lost 6 bases, with 15 bases between them. The CDR3 is 15 amino acids. Germline V gives CDR1 LNHDA, CDR2 SQIVND (reference sequence). This CDR3 reads CASSIGALRGQPQHF. DNA of the CDR3: TGTGCCAGTAGTATCGGGGCCCTGCGAGGTCAGCCCCAGCATTTT. The full variable domain, in which reference TRBV19 and TRBJ1-5 provide the parts outside the CDR3, is DGGITQSPKYLFRKEGQNVTLSCEQNLNHDAMYWYRQDPGQGLRLIYYSQIVNDFQKGDIAEGYSVSREKKESFPLTVTSAQKNPTAFYLCASSIGALRGQPQHFGDGTRLSIL.

The rearrangement uses TRBV28 and TRBJ1-1; D unclear. The CDR3 extends over 14 amino acids. V was trimmed by 1 base and J by 0 bases, leaving 6 bases between them. CDR1 is MDHEN, CDR2 SYDVKM, per germline. CDR3 sequence: CASSLLQVNTEAFF. As DNA, the CDR3 is TGTGCCAGCAGTTTATTGCAGGTGAACACTGAAGCTTTCTTT.

This CDR3 is CASSTPGQGSYEQYF. The CDR3 DNA reads as TGCGCCAGCAGCACCCCCGGACAGGGGTCCTACGAGCAGTACTTC. The J gene is TRBJ2-5, the V gene TRBV4-1; 9 bases align to TRBD1. The better agreement between TRBJ2-7 and the DNA end casts doubt on the J call. The CDR3 has 15 amino acids. Germline assignment: CDR1 MGHRA and CDR2 YSYEKL.

Concerning this clone: The sample holds other DNA sequences that translate to the same CDR3. The chain joins TRBV6-5 to TRBJ2-3; no definite D call. The V and J ends lost 8 bases and 0 bases respectively, with 6 bases between them. This CDR3 contains 12 residues. Germline lookup yields CDR1 MNHEY and CDR2 SVGAGI. The CDR3 coding sequence is TGTGCCAGCCGCACTAGCACAGATACGCAGTATTTT. It is translated as CASRTSTDTQYF.

V is TRBV5-8 and J is TRBJ1-5, with TRBD1 matching 8 bases. Germline-derived CDR1 and CDR2 are SGHTS and YDEGEE. V was clipped by 3 bases and J by 4 bases; unmatched bases: 3. The CDR3 is 14 amino acids. The CDR3 reads CASSSRTGNQPQHF. CDR3 in DNA: TGTGCCAGCAGCTCCCGGACAGGGAATCAGCCCCAGCATTTT.

Points on this clone: Other DNA sequences in this specimen translate into the identical CDR3. This chain's CDR3 is CASSLGRNNEQFF. DNA of the CDR3: TGTGCCAGCAGCTTGGGCAGGAACAATGAGCAGTTCTTC. The V and J genes are TRBV7-6 and TRBJ2-1; unclear D gene. The ends were cut back, 3 bases at V and 5 bases at J, with 8 bases in the middle. The CDR3 spans 13 residues. The germline V gene has CDR1 SGHVS and CDR2 FNYEAQ.

This clone was seen more than once but under ten times. The chain is built from TRBV13 and TRBJ2-6; no clear D gene. V was trimmed by 2 bases and J by 1 base, leaving 18 bases between them. Germline lookup yields CDR1 PRHDT and CDR2 FYEKMQ (reference sequence). The CDR3 has 19 amino acids. The CDR3 loop is CASSLFRSRAESGANVLTF. The CDR3 DNA follows: TGTGCCAGCAGCTTATTTCGGAGCAGAGCCGAGTCTGGGGCCAACGTCCTGACTTTC.

The genes are TRBV11-3 and TRBJ1-1; D remains ambiguous. V shed 4 bases and J shed 3 bases, with 9 bases lying between them. The CDR3 loop spans 13 amino acids. Germline V gene sequence: CDR1 SGHNT, CDR2 YENEEA. This CDR3 reads CASSWGEDTEAFF. DNA of the CDR3: TGTGCCAGCAGCTGGGGAGAGGACACTGAAGCTTTCTTT.

This clone has more than one count but fewer than ten. V usage is TRBV7-9 and J usage is TRBJ2-6; no definite D call. The germline V and J ends were trimmed by 3 bases and 1 base, with 10 bases remaining between them. Germline loops: CDR1 SEHNR, CDR2 FQNEAQ (reference sequence). The CDR3 sequence is 16 residues long. DNA of the CDR3: TGTGCCAGCAGCTTCCCTTGGGGTTCTGGGGCCAACGTCCTGACTTTC. Protein product: CASSFPWGSGANVLTF.

The chain recombines TRBV6-5 with TRBJ2-7; D is ambiguous. The CDR3 spans 16 residues. Per the germline V gene, CDR1 is MNHEY and CDR2 is SVGAGI. Trimming stripped 4 bases from V and 4 bases from J, with 20 bases between. CDR3 amino acids: CASSSPRTDPTYEQYF. The CDR3 coding sequence is TGTGCCAGCAGTTCTCCTAGGACCGATCCCACTTACGAGCAGTACTTC.

This chain joins TRBV4-1 and TRBJ2-7, with D possibly being TRBD1 (6 bases). Trimming removed 6 bases from V and 1 base from J, with 16 bases in between. The germline CDR1 and CDR2 sequences are MGHRA and YSYEKL. This CDR3 has 15 residues. CDR3 amino acids: CASRQIRGGSYEQYF. For the CDR3, the DNA is TGCGCCAGCAGGCAAATCAGGGGTGGGTCCTACGAGCAGTACTTC.

The chain carries TRBV10-1 and TRBJ2-7; TRBD1 matches 7 bases. The V and J ends lost 2 bases and 3 bases, in that order; junction bases with no gene match: 4. Germline lookup yields CDR1 WNHNN and CDR2 SYGVQD (reference sequence). The CDR3 is 14 amino acids. The CDR3 bases are TGCGCCAGCAGTGAGAACAGGGGCTTCTACGAGCAGTACTTC. Translating gives CASSENRGFYEQYF.

This clone appeared once. The gene calls are TRBV18 and TRBJ2-1; 13 nucleotides match TRBD2. The CDR3 spans 15 residues. Germline CDR1 KGHSH, CDR2 LQKENI. V dropped 2 bases and J dropped 6; count of bases not matched to a gene: 1. Here the CDR3 DNA reads TGTGCCAGCTCACCAGGACTAGCGGGAGCCAATGAGCAGTTCTTC. This encodes CASSPGLAGANEQFF.

The rearrangement joins TRBV10-3 to TRBJ1-1; tentatively, D is TRBD1 (5 bases). The V gene's germline CDR1 is ENHRY and CDR2 SYGVKD. The CDR3 length is 15 residues. Trimming cost V 1 base and J 4 bases, with 13 bases left between them. The CDR3 sequence is CAISEFGAVSTEAFF. The CDR3 nucleotides read TGTGCCATCAGTGAGTTCGGGGCCGTGAGCACTGAAGCTTTCTTT.

This sequence joins TRBV28 and TRBJ2-7; D unclear. Between the trimmed V and J ends, which lost 6 bases and 2 bases, there was a span of 8 bases. CDR1 is MDHEN and CDR2 is SYDVKM in the germline V gene. This CDR3 has 12 residues. The CDR3 nucleotides are TGTGCCAGCAGCCAAGGTCCCTACGAGCAGTACTTC. Translating gives CASSQGPYEQYF.

The chain employs TRBV5-1 and TRBJ2-7; 8 nucleotides agree with TRBD2. The length of the CDR3 is 15 residues. CDR1 and CDR2 from the germline V gene are SGHRS and YFSETQ. V lost 0 bases to trimming and J lost 6 bases; unmatched junction nucleotides: 8. The CDR3 protein is CASSLGAGEGLEQYF. The CDR3 nucleotides read TGCGCCAGCAGCTTGGGAGCGGGAGAGGGACTCGAGCAGTACTTC.

The chain combines TRBV7-2 with TRBJ2-3; TRBD2 agrees at 7 bases. V shed 3 bases and J 4 bases; nucleotides not matched to a gene: 7. The CDR3 length is 15 residues. The germline V gene encodes CDR1 SGHTA and CDR2 FQGNSA. This chain's CDR3 is CASSFVEGGPDTQYF. Written as DNA, the CDR3 is TGTGCCAGCAGCTTTGTGGAGGGAGGGCCAGATACGCAGTATTTT.

J is TRBJ2-7 and V is TRBV7-6; 7 bases align to TRBD2. The CDR3 has 15 amino acids. Germline values: CDR1 SGHVS, CDR2 FNYEAQ. J gave up 2 bases and V 1 base, and 5 bases lay outside the gene matches. CDR3: CASSLGSGGAYEQYF. The CDR3 DNA follows: TGTGCCAGCAGCTTAGGGTCTGGGGGGGCCTACGAGCAGTACTTC.

The chain combines TRBV7-9 with TRBJ1-2, with TRBD1 as a possible D gene (5 bases). V dropped 5 bases and J dropped 6 bases, with 16 bases sitting between them. The CDR3 covers 14 residues. Germline CDR1 is SEHNR and CDR2 is FQNEAQ (reference sequence). The CDR3 region has the DNA TGTGCCAGCAGCGCTACGGCAGGGCAGAATGGCTACACCTTC. Residues: CASSATAGQNGYTF.

The chain recombines TRBV29-1 with TRBJ1-1; no clear D. The CDR3 sequence is 13 residues long. Germline loops: CDR1 SQVTM, CDR2 ANQGSEA. Trimming took 5 bases from V and 3 from J, leaving 13 bases between them. The CDR3 spells CSVSWGVDTEAFF. The CDR3, as DNA: TGCAGCGTTTCCTGGGGTGTGGACACTGAAGCTTTCTTT.

The chain links TRBV28 to TRBJ1-5; D might be TRBD1 (6 bases). Trimming shortened V by 7 bases and J by 0 bases, and 10 bases separated the two germline ends. The germline gives CDR1 MDHEN, CDR2 SYDVKM. The length of the CDR3 is 14 residues. The CDR3 DNA reads as TGTGCCAGCAAAGACAGGAATAGCAATCAGCCCCAGCATTTT. The encoded protein is CASKDRNSNQPQHF.

The CDR3 reads CASRLAGATDTQYF. Here the CDR3 DNA reads TGTGCCAGCAGGCTAGCGGGAGCCACAGATACGCAGTATTTT. This chain connects TRBV6-1 to TRBJ2-3; 10 bases match TRBD2. CDR3 length: 14 amino acids. Germline lookup yields CDR1 MNHNS and CDR2 SASEGT. Trimming removed 6 bases from V and 2 bases from J; junction bases left unmatched: 2.

The chain carries TRBV7-2 and TRBJ1-5; D unresolved. The CDR3 runs 13 residues. The V end lost 4 bases, the J end lost 5 bases, and 9 bases lay between the germline ends. Germline CDR1 reads SGHTA; CDR2 reads FQGNSA. The CDR3 DNA reads TGTGCCAGCAGCTCCGGGGTCGATCAGCCCCAGCATTTT. This translates into CASSSGVDQPQHF.